The clone carrying this T cell receptor (beta chain) has just one count. No antigen is known for it. This CDR3 has 15 amino acids. Between the trimmed V and J ends, which lost 2 bases and 6 bases, there was a span of 14 bases. Germline V gene data show CDR1 as KGHDR and CDR2 as SFDVKD. To make TCR beta libraries, researchers used iRepertoire HTBI primers and Arm-PCR of CDR3 regions. TCRdb redid the calling of the multiplex PCR reads with MiXCR, one entry per CDR3 protein. Counted here are 500,000 to 700,000 distinct CDR3 sequences, approximately 15% occurring once; the ten biggest clones make up about 17%. Time point: newly diagnosed GD, antithyroid drugs for less than 3 months. From PBMCs, RNA was extracted and then used to make the TCR library. An endocrinology department located in Xi'an, China, was where the patients came from. A volume of 9 to 9.5 milliliters of peripheral blood was collected in EDTA tubes.

This entry comes from a study of regulatory T cells in long-lasting Graves disease. Notes on the study in general: Gene preferences differed: TRBV28, TRBJ1-2, TRBJ2-5 in persistent cases. Between persistent patients, about 2,800 public clonotypes were shared, exceeding the roughly 1,000 shared between new patients.

These same data were also listed under a study on T cells in Graves' hyperthyroidism and ophthalmopathy.

Sequenced material: peripheral blood mononuclear cells (PBMCs), taken at new diagnosis, from a patient treated with antithyroid drugs. The gene calls are TRBV24-1 and TRBJ2-3; D unresolved. This TCR was recovered from a woman aged 25 to 39 with Graves disease. The CDR3 nucleotides read TGTGCCACCAGTGATTCCGCTCAGTGGCCGGATACGCAGTATTTT. It encodes CATSDSAQWPDTQYF.